This passage covers 10 T cell receptor beta chains from one sample sequenced in a study of cytomegalovirus exposure and HLA in healthy donors. Use of 60 Vbeta and 13 Jbeta primers characterized the PCR. Sequenced by immunoSEQ multiplex PCR; TCRdb stores in-frame clones only, minus some. Of 100,000 to 150,000 clones listed, 80% are singletons. The sample comprised PBMCs. Source of these receptors: a man aged 30-40 years in good health and CMV-seropositive.

J is TRBJ2-1 and V is TRBV2, with TRBD1 identical over 7 bases. With 7 bases clipped from V and 12 bases from J, the junction kept 9 bases outside the gene matches. The CDR3 covers 12 residues. Germline assignment: CDR1 SNHLY and CDR2 FYNNEI. This CDR3 is CASTLRQGGQFF. The CDR3 nucleotides read TGTGCCAGCACCCTGAGACAGGGTGGGCAGTTCTTC.

This clone was picked up one time. The CDR3 loop reads CASSQGQVRVHEKLFF. The CDR3 DNA follows: TGCGCCAGCAGCCAGGGACAGGTACGGGTACATGAAAAACTGTTTTTT. The chain couples TRBV4-1 to TRBJ1-4; TRBD1 aligns across 8 bases. Looked up from germline, CDR1 is MGHRA and CDR2 is YSYEKL. The CDR3 spans 16 residues. The V gene end was trimmed by 3 bases and the J gene end by 6 bases; junction bases not matched to a gene: 9.

The J gene is TRBJ2-7, the V gene TRBV9; TRBD2 matches 8 bases. J gave up 1 base and V 7 bases, and 7 bases lay outside the gene matches. CDR3 length equals 14 residues. CDR1 is SGDLS, CDR2 YYNGEE, per germline. The CDR3 region is CASGKLAASYEQYF. As DNA, the CDR3 is TGTGCCAGCGGGAAACTAGCGGCGTCCTACGAGCAGTACTTC.

The chain uses TRBV6-5 and TRBJ2-1; unclear D gene. Trimming took 2 bases from V and 7 from J, leaving 12 bases between them. The germline V gene encodes CDR1 MNHEY and CDR2 SVGAGI. The CDR3 contains 14 residues. In nucleotides, the CDR3 is TGTGCCAGCAGTTACGCTACAGATCAAAATGAGCAGTTCTTC. This translates into CASSYATDQNEQFF.

The V call is TRBV29-1, the J call TRBJ1-2; the D gene is possibly TRBD1 (5 bases). The CDR3 is made up of 11 amino acids. The germline V gene has CDR1 SQVTM and CDR2 ANQGSEA. V was trimmed by 4 bases and J by 5 bases, leaving 8 bases between them. The CDR3 DNA reads TGCAGCGTTGCAGGGTGGTATGGCTACACCTTC. It is translated as CSVAGWYGYTF.

The J gene is TRBJ2-2, the V gene TRBV4-1, with D maybe TRBD2 (6 bases). This CDR3 contains 15 residues. V was pared by 1 base and J by 4 bases, with 10 bases between. CDR1 is MGHRA and CDR2 is YSYEKL in the germline V gene. Here the CDR3 DNA reads TGCGCCAGCAGCCAAGTCTCGGGGGTCACCGGGGAGCTGTTTTTT. Translating gives CASSQVSGVTGELFF.

The CDR3 spells CASSFDLLLGGEKLFF. CDR3 nucleotides: TGTGCCAGCAGCTTCGATTTATTACTGGGGGGAGAAAAACTGTTTTTT. This chain joins TRBV7-2 and TRBJ1-4; maybe TRBD1 (5 bases). CDR1 and CDR2 from the germline V gene are SGHTA and FQGNSA. Trimming shortened V by 3 bases and J by 8 bases, and 19 bases separated the two germline ends. The CDR3 length is 16 residues.

This clone has more than one count but fewer than ten. The rearrangement uses TRBV23-1 and TRBJ1-1; the match to TRBD1 covers 7 bases. TRBV23-1 is an ORF, with its function uncertain. V shed 0 bases, J shed 7 bases, and the junction held 5 bases outside the gene matches. This CDR3 is built from 14 residues. In nucleotides, the CDR3 is TGCGCCAGCAGTCAATCGATCCGGACAGGTGAAGCTTTCTTT. Its protein product is CASSQSIRTGEAFF.

The rearrangement joins TRBV5-1 to TRBJ2-7; 7 bases line up with TRBD1. V was pared by 3 bases and J by 4 bases, with 4 bases of the junction left unmatched. The CDR3 is 13 amino acids. CDR1 and CDR2 (germline): SGHRS, YFSETQ. CDR3 sequence reads: CASSSTGHYEQYF. In DNA, the CDR3 is TGCGCCAGCAGCTCGACAGGGCATTACGAGCAGTACTTC.

V and J are TRBV6-6 and TRBJ1-5; TRBD1 matches at 11 bases. This CDR3 region has 14 residues. The V gene end was trimmed by 1 base and the J gene end by 7 bases; junction bases not matched to a gene: 0. Germline CDR1 and CDR2: MNHNY and SVGAGI (reference sequence). The CDR3 DNA is TGTGCCAGCAGTTACTGGGACAGGGGGCAGCCCCAGCATTTT. It yields the protein CASSYWDRGQPQHF.